This T cell receptor beta chain stems from a study of OX40 agonist ivuxolimab in advanced cancers. Context from the whole study: Ivuxolimab, which targeted the costimulatory receptor OX40 (CD134), was an agonistic, fully human IgG2 monoclonal antibody. Intravenous ivuxolimab was administered to patients every 2 weeks at six dose levels: 0.01, 0.1, 0.3, 1.5, 3 and 10 mg/kg. Of the roughly 52 dose-escalation patients, hepatocellular carcinoma was present in 19, melanoma in around 15, renal cell carcinoma in 9 and head and neck cancer in 9. The dose-escalation cohort was roughly 87% male with a mean age of about 65 years, ranging from roughly 20 to 80. Prior anti-PD-1, anti-PD-L1 or anti-CTLA-4 therapy was permitted, and roughly two fifths of dose-escalation patients had received checkpoint inhibitors. Partial responses occurred in three dose-escalation patients, of whom one had hepatocellular carcinoma and two had cutaneous melanoma. The point of sequencing TCRbeta in the periphery was to test whether ivuxolimab changed TCR sequence diversity and drove clonal T-cell expansion. The monotherapy dose-escalation portion (N of about 52 patients) of the phase I ivuxolimab trial is reported in the paper.

What the work shows at the level of the full study, not this receptor alone: The antigen specificity of the peripheral T cells that underwent clonal expansion was not determined. Partial responders in the 0.1-3.0 mg/kg groups had among the lowest normalized peripheral clonal expansion, especially among CD8+ T cells. On average, CD8+ T cells showed more expanded clones than CD4+ T cells after ivuxolimab. At doses of 0.1 to 3.0 mg/kg, clonal expansion of both CD4+ and CD8+ blood T cells was observed from baseline to week 6. Low levels of normalized T-cell clonal expansion were also seen in some nonresponding patients.

For sequencing of the TCRbeta CDR3 region, genomic DNA was extracted from the sorted cells. TCRbeta CDR3 regions were sequenced using the immunoSEQ Assay. The clones in this table, taken by TCRdb from immuneACCESS, are in-frame only. Not every clone is retained; where verified, under half of the shortfall comes from an unresolved V gene, and the cause of the rest is unknown. Present in this sample are about 98,000 clones, 88% of which were seen just once. About 0.8% of the sample is in the top ten clones. The trial excluded patients who had a history of autoimmune disease or were on systemic immunosuppression. Peripheral blood for TCR sequencing was drawn from every dose cohort at baseline, at cycle 4 day 1 and at cycle 7 day 1. The samples were drawn from a first-in-human, open-label, multicenter phase I dose-escalation trial of ivuxolimab. Adults with locally advanced or metastatic melanoma, renal cell, hepatocellular, or head and neck squamous cell carcinoma were enrolled in the trial. Before TCR sequencing, CD4+ and CD8+ T cells were separately sorted from peripheral blood.

This clone was recorded once. Its antigen is still unknown. No base quality values were provided; no much bigger clone lies one nucleotide off. The CDR3 measures 13 amino acids from cysteine to phenylalanine. Solely the CDR3 DNA is kept, with 39 bases framed from the first base. CDR1 and CDR2 (MDHEN, SYDVKM) derive from the germline V gene. The V and J ends are trimmed by 7 bases and 8 bases, leaving 15 bases between them. The sample in question was CD4+ or CD8+ T cells sorted from blood, obtained in a trial of the OX40 agonist ivuxolimab. This receptor was taken from an adult with an advanced solid tumor such as melanoma, head and neck, liver or kidney cancer. The rearranged segments are TRBV28 and TRBJ2-1; TRBD2 is a possible D gene, resting on 5 matching bases. The DNA sequence follows: TGTGCCAGCACCCTCCCGGGGAAGGATGAGCAGTTCTTC. Its protein reads: CASTLPGKDEQFF.